The 9 T cell receptor beta chains reported below all come from one sample, sequenced in a study of T cell clones after liver transplantation. Produced via immunoSEQ multiplex PCR; TCRdb's table is partial and in-frame only. In the table there are about 16,000 clones, 65% to 85% of which are singletons. Sequencing used CD8+ T cells from blood, obtained about 50 months after liver transplant. Receptors originate from a human patient who received a liver transplant. The T cells may come from the graft donor.

This clone was observed once. The rearrangement uses TRBV7-2 and TRBJ1-5; 11 bases are shared with TRBD1. CDR3 length: 14 residues. The germline V gene encodes CDR1 SGHTA and CDR2 FQGNSA. After removal of 5 bases from V and 6 bases from J, the junction contained 3 bases not matched to a gene. The CDR3 region has the DNA TGTGCCAGCAGCCGGACAGGGGGCACTCAGCCCCAGCATTTT. Translation gives CASSRTGGTQPQHF.

The V and J genes are TRBV4-3 and TRBJ2-1, with a possible D match to TRBD2 (5 bases). The V gene's germline CDR1 is LGHNA and CDR2 YSLEER. The length of the CDR3 is 14 residues. The V end lost 2 bases, the J end lost 7 bases, and 12 bases lay between the germline ends. CDR3 nucleotide sequence: TGCGCCAGCAGCCAACCCGGGGAAGTTAATGAGCAGTTCTTC. It yields the protein CASSQPGEVNEQFF.

The chain recombines TRBV4-2 with TRBJ2-3; D perhaps matches TRBD1 (6 bases). Looked up from germline, CDR1 is LGHNA and CDR2 is YNFKEQ. This CDR3 is 15 amino acids long. Trimming left V 0 bases short and J 4 bases short, with 11 bases between. The CDR3 region has the DNA TGTGCCAGCAGCCAAGAGGGGGCAAGTTCAGATACGCAGTATTTT. This codes for CASSQEGASSDTQYF.

This clone came up once. This chain uses TRBV9 with TRBJ2-5; a possible D gene is TRBD1 (6 bases). CDR3 length equals 14 residues. V was clipped by 1 base and J by 4 bases, with 11 bases between them. CDR1 and CDR2 from the germline V gene are SGDLS and YYNGEE. CDR3 loop: CASSVRRGGETQYF. The DNA of the CDR3 is TGTGCCAGCAGCGTACGTAGAGGGGGAGAGACCCAGTACTTC.

The chain couples TRBV5-6 to TRBJ2-5; 7 nucleotides match TRBD1. V shed 4 bases, J shed 2 bases, and the junction held 5 bases outside the gene matches. CDR1 and CDR2 from the germline V gene are SGHDT and YYEEEE. The CDR3 is 14 amino acids. In DNA form, the CDR3 reads TGTGCCAGCAGCCCCGGGACAGATCAAGAGACCCAGTACTTC. As protein: CASSPGTDQETQYF.

This chain connects TRBV15 to TRBJ2-3; 7 bases align to TRBD2. Looked up from germline, CDR1 is LNHNV and CDR2 is YYDKDF (reference sequence). The V and J ends lost 1 base and 0 bases, in that order; junction bases with no gene match: 10. The CDR3 has 18 residues. CDR3 protein: CATSRGPLLASSTDTQYF. The CDR3 DNA is TGTGCCACCAGCAGAGGACCCCTACTAGCGTCTAGCACAGATACGCAGTATTTT.

This chain links TRBV27 with TRBJ1-5; unclear D gene. Germline V gene sequence: CDR1 MNHEY, CDR2 SMNVEV (reference sequence). V shed 11 bases and J shed 4 bases, with 18 bases lying between them. The CDR3 is 14 residues long. The DNA for the CDR3 is TGTGCCTCCAAAAGTTGGGGTGGGAATCAGCCCCAGCATTTT. This gives the protein CASKSWGGNQPQHF.

The V call is TRBV12-5, the J call TRBJ2-7; 9 bases fit TRBD2. CDR1 is LGHNT, CDR2 FRNRAP, per germline. V gave up 5 bases and J gave up 4 bases; unmatched junction bases: 9. This CDR3 comprises 15 residues. CDR3 sequence: CASGPHSGRRYEQYF. In nucleotides, the CDR3 is TGTGCTAGTGGTCCCCATAGCGGGAGAAGGTACGAGCAGTACTTC. Filled out from reference TRBV12-5 and TRBJ2-7, the complete variable domain reads DARVTQTPRHKVTEMGQEVTMRCQPILGHNTVFWYRQTMMQGLELLAYFRNRAPLDDSGMPKDRFSAEMPDATLATLKIQPSEPRDSAVYFCASGPHSGRRYEQYFGPGTRLTVT.

The J gene is TRBJ2-1, the V gene TRBV11-2, with TRBD2 identical over 10 bases. The V gene end was trimmed by 5 bases and the J gene end by 4 bases; junction bases not matched to a gene: 8. Looked up from germline, CDR1 is SGHAT and CDR2 is FQNNGV. This CDR3 comprises 16 residues. The CDR3 DNA follows: TGTGCCAGCAGCCCGCGACTAGCGGGTAAATACAATGAGCAGTTCTTC. This codes for CASSPRLAGKYNEQFF.